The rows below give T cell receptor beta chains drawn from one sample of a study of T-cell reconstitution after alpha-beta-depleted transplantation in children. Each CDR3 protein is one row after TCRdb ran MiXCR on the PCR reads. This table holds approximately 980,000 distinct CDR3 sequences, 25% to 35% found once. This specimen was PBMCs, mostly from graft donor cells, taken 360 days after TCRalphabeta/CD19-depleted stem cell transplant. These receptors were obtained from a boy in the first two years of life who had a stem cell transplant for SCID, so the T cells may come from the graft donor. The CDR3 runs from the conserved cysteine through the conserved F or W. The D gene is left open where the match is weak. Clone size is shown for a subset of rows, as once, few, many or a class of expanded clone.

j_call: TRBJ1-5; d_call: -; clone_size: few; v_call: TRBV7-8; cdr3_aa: CASSAHQFQPQHF; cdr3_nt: TGTGCCAGCAGCGCCCACCAATTTCAGCCCCAGCATTTT
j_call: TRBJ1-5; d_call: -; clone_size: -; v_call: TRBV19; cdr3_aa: CASSSKGGHSNQPQHF; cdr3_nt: TGTGCCAGTAGTAGCAAGGGGGGACATAGCAATCAGCCCCAGCATTTT
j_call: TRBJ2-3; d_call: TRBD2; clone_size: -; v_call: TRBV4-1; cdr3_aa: CASSQAGLAGTDTQYF; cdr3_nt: TGCGCCAGCAGCCAAGCCGGACTAGCGGGAACAGATACGCAGTATTTT
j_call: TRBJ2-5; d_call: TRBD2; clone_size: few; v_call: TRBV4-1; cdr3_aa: CASSHPLAGDNQETQYF; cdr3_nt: TGCGCCAGCAGCCACCCTCTAGCGGGGGACAACCAAGAGACCCAGTACTTC
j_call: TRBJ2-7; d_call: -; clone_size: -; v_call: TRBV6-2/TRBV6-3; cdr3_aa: CASSWWYEQYF; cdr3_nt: TGTGCCAGCAGTTGGTGGTACGAGCAGTACTTC
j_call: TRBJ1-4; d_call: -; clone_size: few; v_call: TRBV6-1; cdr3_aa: CASKTDVWSEKLFF; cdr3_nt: TGTGCCAGCAAGACGGACGTTTGGAGTGAAAAACTGTTTTTT
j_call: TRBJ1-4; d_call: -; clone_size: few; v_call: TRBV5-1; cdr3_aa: CASSATVNEKLFF; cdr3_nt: TGCGCCAGCAGTGCCACGGTTAATGAAAAACTGTTTTTT
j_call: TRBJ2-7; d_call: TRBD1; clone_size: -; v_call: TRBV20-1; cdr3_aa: CSAPRTGSYEQYF; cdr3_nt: TGCAGTGCTCCGAGGACAGGCTCCTACGAGCAGTACTTC
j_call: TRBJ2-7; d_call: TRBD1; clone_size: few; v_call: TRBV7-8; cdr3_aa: CASSLERTGTYEQYF; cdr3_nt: TGTGCCAGCAGCTTAGAGCGGACAGGGACCTACGAGCAGTACTTC
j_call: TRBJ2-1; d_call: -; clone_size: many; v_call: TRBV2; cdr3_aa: CASFEVFPYNEQFF; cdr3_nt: TGTGCCAGCTTTGAGGTCTTTCCCTACAATGAGCAGTTCTTC
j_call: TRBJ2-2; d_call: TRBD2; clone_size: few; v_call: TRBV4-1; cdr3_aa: CASSSGTSGFKAGELFF; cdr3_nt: TGCGCCAGCAGTTCCGGGACTAGTGGTTTCAAGGCCGGGGAGCTGTTTTTT
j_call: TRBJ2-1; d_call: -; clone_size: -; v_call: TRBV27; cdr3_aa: CASSLRDSMGNEQFF; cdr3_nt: TGTGCCAGCAGTTTACGGGACTCAATGGGCAATGAGCAGTTCTTC
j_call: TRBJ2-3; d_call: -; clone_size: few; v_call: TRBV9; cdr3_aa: CASSVEWWGDTQYF; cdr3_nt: TGTGCCAGCAGCGTAGAGTGGTGGGGAGATACGCAGTATTTT
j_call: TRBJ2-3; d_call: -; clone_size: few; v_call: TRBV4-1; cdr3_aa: CASSQEASLASSDTQYF; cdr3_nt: TGCGCCAGCAGCCAAGAGGCCTCACTAGCTTCGTCAGATACGCAGTATTTT
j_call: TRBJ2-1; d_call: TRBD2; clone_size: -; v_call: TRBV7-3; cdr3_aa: CASSLGGGGLNEQFF; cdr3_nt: TGTGCCAGCAGCTTGGGGGGCGGGGGGTTGAATGAGCAGTTCTTC
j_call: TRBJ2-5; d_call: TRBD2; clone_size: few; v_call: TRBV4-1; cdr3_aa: CASSLTWTVLAGSETQYF; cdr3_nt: TGCGCCAGCAGCCTCACCTGGACTGTCCTAGCGGGGAGTGAGACCCAGTACTTC
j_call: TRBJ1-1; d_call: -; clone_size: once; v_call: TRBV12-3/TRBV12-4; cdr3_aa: CASSTQRGSEAFF; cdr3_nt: TGTGCCAGCAGTACCCAGAGGGGATCTGAAGCTTTCTTT
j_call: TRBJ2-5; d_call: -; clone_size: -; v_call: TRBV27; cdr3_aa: CASSLWQGIGETQYF; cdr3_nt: TGTGCCAGCAGTTTATGGCAGGGGATTGGGGAGACCCAGTACTTC
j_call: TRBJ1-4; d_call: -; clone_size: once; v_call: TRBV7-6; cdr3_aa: CASSPRQFSNEKLFF; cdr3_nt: TGTGCCAGCAGCCCTAGACAGTTTTCTAATGAAAAACTGTTTTTT
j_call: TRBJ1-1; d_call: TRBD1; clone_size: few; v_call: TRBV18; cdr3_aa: CASSGTGERAFF; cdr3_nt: TGTGCCAGCTCAGGGACAGGGGAGAGAGCTTTCTTT
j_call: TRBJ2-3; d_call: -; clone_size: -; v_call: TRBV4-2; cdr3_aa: CASSQGDLSTDTQYF; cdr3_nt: TGTGCCAGCAGCCAGGGAGACCTTAGCACAGATACGCAGTATTTT
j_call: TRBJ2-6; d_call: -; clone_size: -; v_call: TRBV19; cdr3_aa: CASSTTGGNSGANVLTF; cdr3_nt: TGTGCCAGTAGTACCACCGGAGGGAACTCTGGGGCCAACGTCCTGACTTTC
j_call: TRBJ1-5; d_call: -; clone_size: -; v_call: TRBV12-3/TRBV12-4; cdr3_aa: CASSLGALVEPQHF; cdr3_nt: TGTGCCAGCAGTTTAGGGGCCCTTGTCGAGCCCCAGCATTTT
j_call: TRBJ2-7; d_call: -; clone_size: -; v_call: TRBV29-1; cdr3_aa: CSVADIPYEQYF; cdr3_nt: TGCAGCGTTGCGGACATTCCCTACGAGCAGTACTTC
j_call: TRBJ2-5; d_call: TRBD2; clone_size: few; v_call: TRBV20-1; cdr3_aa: CSGRLAGSRVTQETQYF; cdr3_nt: TGCAGCGGAAGACTAGCGGGGAGCCGCGTGACTCAAGAGACCCAGTACTTC
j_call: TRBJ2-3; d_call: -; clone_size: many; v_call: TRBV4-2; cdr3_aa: CASSQGAGTDTQYF; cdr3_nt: TGTGCCAGCAGCCAAGGGGCTGGCACAGATACGCAGTATTTT
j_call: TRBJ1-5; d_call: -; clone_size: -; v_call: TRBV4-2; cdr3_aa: CASSQDKYEMSNQPQHF; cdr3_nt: TGTGCCAGCAGCCAAGATAAGTATGAGATGAGCAATCAGCCCCAGCATTTT
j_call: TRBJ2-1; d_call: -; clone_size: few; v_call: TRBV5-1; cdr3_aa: CASSPRTYNEQFF; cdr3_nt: TGCGCCAGCAGCCCTAGGACCTACAATGAGCAGTTCTTC
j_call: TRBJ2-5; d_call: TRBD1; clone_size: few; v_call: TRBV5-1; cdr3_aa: CASSPHRLDRGRKTQYF; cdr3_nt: TGCGCCAGCAGCCCCCACCGACTCGACAGGGGGCGGAAGACCCAGTACTTC
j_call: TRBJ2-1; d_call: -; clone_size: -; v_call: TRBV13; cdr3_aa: CASALRGRGPSYNEQFF; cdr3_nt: TGTGCCAGCGCCCTACGGGGGAGGGGGCCCTCCTACAATGAGCAGTTCTTC
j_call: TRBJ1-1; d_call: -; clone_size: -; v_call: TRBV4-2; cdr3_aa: CASSQGGRGFF; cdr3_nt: TGTGCCAGCAGCCAAGGGGGAAGGGGTTTCTTT
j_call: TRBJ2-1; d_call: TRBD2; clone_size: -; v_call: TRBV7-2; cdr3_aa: CASSLAVGAGALGEQFF; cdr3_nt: TGTGCCAGCAGCTTAGCGGTAGGAGCGGGGGCCCTCGGTGAGCAGTTCTTC
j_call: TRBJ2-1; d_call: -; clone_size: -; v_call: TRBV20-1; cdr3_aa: CSARAGALGSPNEQFF; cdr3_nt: TGCAGTGCTAGAGCCGGGGCTCTGGGCTCCCCCAATGAGCAGTTCTTC
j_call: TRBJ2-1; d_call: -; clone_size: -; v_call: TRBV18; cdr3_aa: CASSPVTRGSYNEQFF; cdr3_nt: TGTGCCAGCTCACCTGTTACCCGGGGGTCCTACAATGAGCAGTTCTTC
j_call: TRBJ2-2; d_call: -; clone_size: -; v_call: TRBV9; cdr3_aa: CASSVELGELFF; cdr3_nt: TGTGCCAGCAGCGTAGAGCTCGGGGAGCTGTTTTTT
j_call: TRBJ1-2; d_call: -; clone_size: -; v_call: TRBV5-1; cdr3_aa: CASSLDGDNYGYTF; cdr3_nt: TGCGCCAGCAGCTTGGACGGGGACAACTATGGCTACACCTTC
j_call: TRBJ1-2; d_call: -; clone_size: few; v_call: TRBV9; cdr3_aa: CASSEDSTSVGYTF; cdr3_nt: TGTGCCAGCAGCGAGGACAGTACTTCCGTCGGCTACACCTTC
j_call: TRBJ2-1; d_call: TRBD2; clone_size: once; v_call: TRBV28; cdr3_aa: CASSLLVGGGTVGQFF; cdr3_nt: TGTGCCAGCAGTTTACTCGTCGGCGGGGGGACCGTTGGGCAGTTCTTC
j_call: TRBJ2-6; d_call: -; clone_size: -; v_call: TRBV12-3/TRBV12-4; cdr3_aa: CASSPPPGANVLTF; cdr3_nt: TGTGCCAGCAGTCCCCCCCCTGGGGCCAACGTCCTGACTTTC
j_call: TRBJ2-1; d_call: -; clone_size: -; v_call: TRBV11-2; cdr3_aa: CASSLGGLTLHEQFF; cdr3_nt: TGTGCCAGCAGCTTAGGAGGCCTGACCCTGCATGAGCAGTTCTTC
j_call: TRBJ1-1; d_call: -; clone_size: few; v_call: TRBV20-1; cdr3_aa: CSARSGPTNTEAFF; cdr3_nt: TGCAGTGCTAGATCCGGACCCACAAACACTGAAGCTTTCTTT
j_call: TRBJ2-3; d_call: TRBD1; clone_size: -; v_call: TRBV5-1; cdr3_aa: CASSQGQGEDTQYF; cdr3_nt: TGCGCCAGCAGCCAAGGACAGGGGGAAGATACGCAGTATTTT
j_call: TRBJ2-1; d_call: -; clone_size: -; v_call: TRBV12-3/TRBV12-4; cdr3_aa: CASSLALQGRYVDEQFF; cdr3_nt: TGTGCCAGCAGTTTAGCCCTTCAGGGGAGGTACGTGGATGAGCAGTTCTTC
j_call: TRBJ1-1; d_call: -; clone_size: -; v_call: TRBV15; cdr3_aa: CATSRDAGNTEAFF; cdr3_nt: TGTGCCACCAGCAGAGATGCAGGGAACACTGAAGCTTTCTTT
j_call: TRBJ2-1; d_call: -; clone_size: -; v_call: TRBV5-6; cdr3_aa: CASSPRRLGSYNEQFF; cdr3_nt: TGTGCCAGCAGCCCCCGTAGGCTGGGTTCCTACAATGAGCAGTTCTTC
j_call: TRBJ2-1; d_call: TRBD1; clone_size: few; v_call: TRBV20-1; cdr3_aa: CSASAGTGGINEQFF; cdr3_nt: TGCAGTGCCTCTGCCGGGACAGGGGGCATCAATGAGCAGTTCTTC
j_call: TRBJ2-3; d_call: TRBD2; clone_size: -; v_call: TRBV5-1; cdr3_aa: CASSLGTSGGPGADTQYF; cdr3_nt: TGCGCCAGCAGTTTGGGGACTAGCGGGGGCCCCGGGGCAGATACGCAGTATTTT